These T cell receptor beta chains were read from a single sample in a study of blood T cell repertoires in COVID-19. Repertoires were generated with immunoSEQ multiplex PCR, while TCRdb's copy carries only in-frame clones and drops some. The sample holds about 180,000 clones, 80% to 90% seen once. The specimen was PBMCs or T cells enriched from blood (not recorded which). Every receptor here comes from a woman under 30 who had recovered from COVID-19. The CDR3 runs from the conserved cysteine through the conserved F or W. The D gene is left open where the match is weak. The size of a clone is reported for some rows only, either as once, few or many, or as a class for expanded clones.

abundance: NA; d_gene: TRBD1; j_gene: TRBJ1-2; v_gene: TRBV6-1; CDR3aa: CASTWTGDGYGYTF; CDR3nt: TGTGCCAGCACCTGGACAGGGGACGGCTATGGCTACACCTTC
abundance: NA; d_gene: TRBD1; j_gene: TRBJ1-1; v_gene: TRBV7-9; CDR3aa: CASSPDNQEGQGAKRAFF; CDR3nt: TGTGCCAGCAGCCCCGATAATCAGGAGGGACAGGGGGCTAAAAGGGCTTTCTTT
abundance: NA; d_gene: NA; j_gene: TRBJ2-7; v_gene: TRBV28; CDR3aa: CASSLQVGTFYEQYF; CDR3nt: TGTGCCAGCAGTCTACAGGTTGGAACCTTCTACGAGCAGTACTTC
abundance: once; d_gene: NA; j_gene: TRBJ1-1; v_gene: TRBV30; CDR3aa: CAWKYPMAGGLNTEAFF; CDR3nt: TGTGCCTGGAAATACCCGATGGCGGGGGGACTGAACACTGAAGCTTTCTTT
abundance: NA; d_gene: TRBD1; j_gene: TRBJ2-7; v_gene: TRBV11-2; CDR3aa: CASSLGTDEQYF; CDR3nt: TGTGCCAGCAGCCTAGGGACAGATGAGCAGTACTTC
abundance: NA; d_gene: TRBD1; j_gene: TRBJ2-3; v_gene: TRBV14; CDR3aa: CASSPGTGGTFTQYF; CDR3nt: TGTGCCAGCAGCCCGGGGACAGGGGGAACTTTTACGCAGTATTTT
abundance: NA; d_gene: NA; j_gene: TRBJ2-7; v_gene: TRBV6-5; CDR3aa: CASSPGASSSYEQYF; CDR3nt: TGTGCCAGCAGCCCGGGAGCCAGTAGCTCCTACGAGCAGTACTTC
abundance: NA; d_gene: TRBD1; j_gene: TRBJ2-7; v_gene: TRBV18; CDR3aa: CASSTRQGTYEQYF; CDR3nt: TGTGCCAGCTCAACGCGACAGGGAACCTACGAGCAGTACTTC
abundance: once; d_gene: TRBD2; j_gene: TRBJ2-1; v_gene: TRBV5-1; CDR3aa: CASSPGLAGGTPNEQFF; CDR3nt: TGCGCCAGCAGCCCGGGACTAGCGGGGGGGACCCCGAATGAGCAGTTCTTC
abundance: NA; d_gene: NA; j_gene: TRBJ2-3; v_gene: TRBV28; CDR3aa: CASSSGIWGPTDTQYF; CDR3nt: TGTGCCAGCAGTTCCGGGATTTGGGGGCCCACAGATACGCAGTATTTT
abundance: NA; d_gene: TRBD1; j_gene: TRBJ1-2; v_gene: TRBV6-1; CDR3aa: CASSGGTGVGRNYGYTF; CDR3nt: TGTGCCAGCAGTGGTGGGACAGGGGTGGGTCGGAACTATGGCTACACCTTC
abundance: NA; d_gene: NA; j_gene: TRBJ1-1; v_gene: TRBV7-2; CDR3aa: CASSEQPSSAEAFF; CDR3nt: TGTGCCAGCAGCGAACAACCTAGTAGTGCTGAAGCTTTCTTT
abundance: NA; d_gene: NA; j_gene: TRBJ2-1; v_gene: TRBV27; CDR3aa: CASSYGRGYEQFF; CDR3nt: TGTGCCAGCAGTTACGGCAGGGGCTATGAGCAGTTCTTC
abundance: NA; d_gene: NA; j_gene: TRBJ2-7; v_gene: TRBV28; CDR3aa: CASSLKRQPYEQYF; CDR3nt: TGTGCCAGCAGTTTAAAGCGACAGCCATACGAGCAGTACTTC
abundance: NA; d_gene: NA; j_gene: TRBJ1-1; v_gene: TRBV12-3/TRBV12-4; CDR3aa: CASSLGTNTEAFF; CDR3nt: TGTGCCAGCAGTTTAGGGACAAACACTGAAGCTTTCTTT
abundance: NA; d_gene: NA; j_gene: TRBJ2-1; v_gene: TRBV11-3; CDR3aa: CASSEMEGNEQFF; CDR3nt: TGTGCCAGCAGCGAAATGGAGGGGAATGAGCAGTTCTTC
abundance: NA; d_gene: TRBD1; j_gene: TRBJ1-4; v_gene: TRBV30; CDR3aa: CAWSPPDRELKKLFF; CDR3nt: TGTGCCTGGAGCCCCCCGGACAGGGAATTGAAAAAACTGTTTTTT
abundance: NA; d_gene: NA; j_gene: TRBJ1-4; v_gene: TRBV7-2; CDR3aa: CASSLVVAEKLFF; CDR3nt: TGTGCCAGCAGCTTAGTAGTAGCTGAAAAACTGTTTTTT
abundance: NA; d_gene: TRBD1; j_gene: TRBJ1-6; v_gene: TRBV2; CDR3aa: CASLPGTGSDNSPLHF; CDR3nt: TGTGCCAGCCTCCCCGGGACAGGGTCCGATAATTCACCCCTCCACTTT
abundance: NA; d_gene: NA; j_gene: TRBJ2-5; v_gene: TRBV4-1; CDR3aa: CASGLGLQETQYF; CDR3nt: TGCGCCAGCGGGCTGGGCCTTCAAGAGACCCAGTACTTC
abundance: NA; d_gene: TRBD2; j_gene: TRBJ2-7; v_gene: TRBV5-1; CDR3aa: CASSLGTSGGTTYEQYF; CDR3nt: TGCGCCAGCAGCTTGGGGACTAGCGGGGGGACCACCTACGAGCAGTACTTC
abundance: NA; d_gene: NA; j_gene: TRBJ2-2; v_gene: TRBV6-1; CDR3aa: CASSELAGQTGELFF; CDR3nt: TGTGCCAGCAGTGAATTGGCAGGACAGACCGGGGAGCTGTTTTTT
abundance: NA; d_gene: NA; j_gene: TRBJ2-2; v_gene: TRBV2; CDR3aa: CASSGQATGELFF; CDR3nt: TGTGCCAGCAGTGGACAGGCAACCGGGGAGCTGTTTTTT
abundance: NA; d_gene: NA; j_gene: TRBJ1-1; v_gene: TRBV27; CDR3aa: CASRTNMNTEAFF; CDR3nt: TGTGCCAGCAGGACTAATATGAACACTGAAGCTTTCTTT
abundance: NA; d_gene: TRBD1; j_gene: TRBJ2-3; v_gene: TRBV19; CDR3aa: CASSAFLGTGEDTQYF; CDR3nt: TGTGCCAGTAGCGCCTTTCTCGGGACAGGGGAAGATACGCAGTATTTT
abundance: NA; d_gene: NA; j_gene: TRBJ1-2; v_gene: TRBV2; CDR3aa: CAREDNLNYGYTF; CDR3nt: TGTGCCAGAGAGGACAATCTAAACTATGGCTACACCTTC
abundance: few; d_gene: NA; j_gene: TRBJ2-7; v_gene: TRBV5-1; CDR3aa: CASSLLPGSYEQYF; CDR3nt: TGCGCCAGCAGCTTGTTACCGGGTTCCTACGAGCAGTACTTC
abundance: NA; d_gene: TRBD1; j_gene: TRBJ1-4; v_gene: TRBV4-1; CDR3aa: CASSQDLGQARGKLFF; CDR3nt: TGCGCCAGCAGCCAAGATTTGGGACAGGCCAGAGGAAAACTGTTTTTT
abundance: NA; d_gene: TRBD2; j_gene: TRBJ2-7; v_gene: TRBV4-2; CDR3aa: CASSQAVTSDYEQYF; CDR3nt: TGTGCCAGCAGCCAAGCTGTGACTAGCGACTACGAGCAGTACTTC
abundance: NA; d_gene: NA; j_gene: TRBJ1-1; v_gene: TRBV4-3; CDR3aa: CASSQGTVGGVNTEAFF; CDR3nt: TGCGCCAGCAGCCAAGGTACGGTGGGAGGGGTGAACACTGAAGCTTTCTTT
abundance: NA; d_gene: NA; j_gene: TRBJ1-4; v_gene: TRBV15; CDR3aa: CATSIHREGSEKLFF; CDR3nt: TGTGCCACCAGCATTCACAGGGAGGGTAGCGAAAAACTGTTTTTT
abundance: NA; d_gene: NA; j_gene: TRBJ2-7; v_gene: TRBV30; CDR3aa: CAWSPGLGEYEQYF; CDR3nt: TGTGCCTGGTCCCCCGGTTTGGGAGAGTACGAGCAGTACTTC
abundance: NA; d_gene: NA; j_gene: TRBJ2-2; v_gene: TRBV27; CDR3aa: CASSLSGGELFF; CDR3nt: TGTGCCAGCAGTTTATCCGGCGGGGAGCTGTTTTTT
abundance: once; d_gene: NA; j_gene: TRBJ1-4; v_gene: TRBV19; CDR3aa: CASSMGQAIEKLFF; CDR3nt: TGTGCCAGTAGTATGGGGCAGGCTATTGAAAAACTGTTTTTT
abundance: once; d_gene: TRBD1; j_gene: TRBJ1-1; v_gene: TRBV30; CDR3aa: CAWSVGDSRPMNTEAFF; CDR3nt: TGTGCCTGGAGTGTAGGGGACAGCAGACCAATGAACACTGAAGCTTTCTTT
abundance: NA; d_gene: TRBD1; j_gene: TRBJ1-1; v_gene: TRBV5-1; CDR3aa: CASSFLGGGTEAFF; CDR3nt: TGCGCCAGCAGCTTCCTAGGGGGCGGCACTGAAGCTTTCTTT
abundance: once; d_gene: NA; j_gene: TRBJ1-4; v_gene: TRBV4-1; CDR3aa: CASAPSGGTTNEKLFF; CDR3nt: TGCGCCAGCGCCCCCTCGGGGGGCACAACTAATGAAAAACTGTTTTTT
abundance: NA; d_gene: NA; j_gene: TRBJ1-5; v_gene: TRBV15; CDR3aa: CATSPGYSNQPQHF; CDR3nt: TGTGCCACCAGTCCAGGGTATAGCAATCAGCCCCAGCATTTT
abundance: NA; d_gene: TRBD1; j_gene: TRBJ1-2; v_gene: TRBV12-3/TRBV12-4; CDR3aa: CASSPTGWNGYTF; CDR3nt: TGTGCCAGCAGTCCGACAGGGTGGAATGGCTACACCTTC
abundance: NA; d_gene: TRBD1; j_gene: TRBJ1-2; v_gene: TRBV6-5; CDR3aa: CASSSLTGTDSYGYTF; CDR3nt: TGTGCCAGCAGTTCCCTAACCGGGACAGATTCCTATGGCTACACCTTC
abundance: NA; d_gene: NA; j_gene: TRBJ1-2; v_gene: TRBV11-2; CDR3aa: CASSSLRQGTYYGYTF; CDR3nt: TGTGCCAGCAGCTCCCTTCGTCAGGGGACCTACTATGGCTACACCTTC
abundance: NA; d_gene: NA; j_gene: TRBJ2-3; v_gene: TRBV7-2; CDR3aa: CASSLVEGGLTDTQYF; CDR3nt: TGTGCCAGCAGCTTAGTTGAGGGGGGGCTCACAGATACGCAGTATTTT
abundance: NA; d_gene: NA; j_gene: TRBJ2-7; v_gene: TRBV6-1; CDR3aa: CASSEWVTGNYEQYF; CDR3nt: TGTGCCAGCAGTGAATGGGTGACAGGCAACTACGAGCAGTACTTC
abundance: NA; d_gene: NA; j_gene: TRBJ1-3; v_gene: TRBV25-1; CDR3aa: CASRGGTLSGNTIYF; CDR3nt: TGTGCCAGCAGGGGAGGGACCCTCTCTGGAAACACCATATATTTT
abundance: NA; d_gene: NA; j_gene: TRBJ1-1; v_gene: TRBV5-6; CDR3aa: CASRKPSGNTEAFF; CDR3nt: TGTGCCAGCAGGAAACCATCCGGGAACACTGAAGCTTTCTTT
abundance: NA; d_gene: TRBD2; j_gene: TRBJ2-1; v_gene: TRBV3-1/TRBV3-2; CDR3aa: CASSQMGLAGGYNEQFF; CDR3nt: TGTGCCAGCAGCCAAATGGGACTAGCGGGGGGATACAATGAGCAGTTCTTC
abundance: NA; d_gene: NA; j_gene: TRBJ2-7; v_gene: TRBV6-2/TRBV6-3; CDR3aa: CASSPFLEQYF; CDR3nt: TGTGCCAGCAGTCCCTTTTTGGAGCAGTACTTC
abundance: once; d_gene: NA; j_gene: TRBJ1-6; v_gene: TRBV5-6; CDR3aa: CASSSPPSPLHF; CDR3nt: TGTGCCAGCAGCTCCCCCCCGTCACCCCTCCACTTT
abundance: NA; d_gene: TRBD1; j_gene: TRBJ1-2; v_gene: TRBV28; CDR3aa: CASSLTGDGYTF; CDR3nt: TGTGCCAGCAGTTTGACAGGGGATGGCTACACCTTC
abundance: NA; d_gene: TRBD2; j_gene: TRBJ2-3; v_gene: TRBV3-1/TRBV3-2; CDR3aa: CASSQKKPTSGSTDTQYF; CDR3nt: TGTGCCAGCAGCCAAAAAAAGCCGACTAGCGGTAGCACAGATACGCAGTATTTT
abundance: NA; d_gene: NA; j_gene: TRBJ2-2; v_gene: TRBV2; CDR3aa: CASTGDTNTGELFF; CDR3nt: TGTGCCAGCACCGGTGATACGAACACCGGGGAGCTGTTTTTT
abundance: NA; d_gene: TRBD2; j_gene: TRBJ2-3; v_gene: TRBV11-2; CDR3aa: CASTLLGGGADTQYF; CDR3nt: TGTGCCAGCACCCTATTGGGGGGGGGAGCAGATACGCAGTATTTT
abundance: NA; d_gene: TRBD2; j_gene: TRBJ2-3; v_gene: TRBV5-1; CDR3aa: CASSQGLAGGQTDTQYF; CDR3nt: TGCGCCAGCAGCCAGGGACTAGCGGGGGGGCAAACAGATACGCAGTATTTT
abundance: NA; d_gene: NA; j_gene: TRBJ1-1; v_gene: TRBV28; CDR3aa: CASTPARGRNTEAFF; CDR3nt: TGTGCCAGCACTCCCGCCAGGGGCAGGAATACTGAAGCTTTCTTT
abundance: NA; d_gene: NA; j_gene: TRBJ1-6; v_gene: TRBV2; CDR3aa: CASSGSRAKNNSPLHF; CDR3nt: TGTGCCAGCAGTGGTTCACGCGCTAAAAATAATTCACCCCTCCACTTT